This TCR beta chain was observed in a study of T cell clonotyping in hematopoietic cell transplantation. This table comes from immunoSEQ multiplex PCR, and its TCRdb copy is limited to in-frame clones, with some not included. The sample lists roughly 9,300 clones; about 86% were seen once. This clone has only one observation. This material consisted of PBMCs, taken 180 days after allogeneic stem cell transplant. The receptor's source is a human patient who had an allogeneic stem cell transplant, so the T cells may come from the graft donor. The donor label of this sample is uncertain. Some clones in this sample may be carry-over from other donors' samples.

CDR3 region: CASRRGDTGELFF. The CDR3 bases are TGTGCCAGCAGGAGGGGGGACACCGGGGAGCTGTTTTTT. This chain joins TRBV7-2 and TRBJ2-2; D may match TRBD1 or TRBD2 (6 bases each). V was pared by 6 bases and J by 3 bases, with 8 bases between. The CDR3 runs 13 residues. Germline CDR1 is SGHTA and CDR2 is FQGNSA.